The T cell receptor beta chain under discussion was sequenced for a study of siplizumab effects on memory and regulatory T cells. Study-level results: Solely a minor proportion of alloreactive clones could be assigned to unstimulated subsets.

Libraries were prepared by immunoSEQ multiplex PCR; TCRdb keeps only in-frame clonotypes and omits some of them. This table holds about 100,000 clones, approximately 94% found once. Turning to this clone: No antigen is known for it.

CDR3 length equals 14 residues. Germline values: CDR1 SGHTA, CDR2 FQGTGA. With 1 base removed from V and 4 bases from J, the gap between germline ends came to 9 bases. The V and J genes are TRBV7-3 and TRBJ2-3; D possibly matches TRBD1 or TRBD2 (6 bases each). The sequenced material came from non-Treg CD4+ T cells sorted from blood. The TCR originated in a human donor in good health. The CDR3 sequence: CASSLSRGPDTQYF. The CDR3 coding sequence is TGTGCCAGCAGCTTAAGTCGGGGGCCAGATACGCAGTATTTT.